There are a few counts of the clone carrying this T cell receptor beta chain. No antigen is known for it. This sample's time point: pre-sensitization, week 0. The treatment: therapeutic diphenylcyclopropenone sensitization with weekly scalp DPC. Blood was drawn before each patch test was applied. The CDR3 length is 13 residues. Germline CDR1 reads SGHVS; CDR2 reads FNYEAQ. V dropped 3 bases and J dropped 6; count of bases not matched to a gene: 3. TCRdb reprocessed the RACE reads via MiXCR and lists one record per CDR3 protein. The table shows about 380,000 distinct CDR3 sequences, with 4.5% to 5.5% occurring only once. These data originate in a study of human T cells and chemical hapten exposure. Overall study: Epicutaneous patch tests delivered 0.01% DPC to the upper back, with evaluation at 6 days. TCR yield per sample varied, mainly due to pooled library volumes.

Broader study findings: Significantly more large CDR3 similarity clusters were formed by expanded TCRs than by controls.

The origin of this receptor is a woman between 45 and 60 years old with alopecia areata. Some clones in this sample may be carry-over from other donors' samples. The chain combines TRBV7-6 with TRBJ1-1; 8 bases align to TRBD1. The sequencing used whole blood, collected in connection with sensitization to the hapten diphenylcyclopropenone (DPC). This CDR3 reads CASSFMTGAEAFF. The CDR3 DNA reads TGTGCCAGCAGCTTTATGACAGGGGCTGAAGCTTTCTTT.